In this sample, the clone carrying this T cell receptor beta chain turned up once. Its target is unknown. This sample is part of a study of PD-1 blockade in classical Hodgkin lymphoma. Findings of the study overall: Undefined causes, possibly disease activity or prior therapy, underlie the repertoire differences. Only CD4+ TCR diversity, not CD8+, had risen significantly by C4D1.

Time point meaning: cycle 4 day 1 (C4D1), after less than seven weeks of nivolumab. The patients all showed relapse after autologous stem cell transplantation, while their brentuximab vedotin exposure varied. Using immunoSEQ multiplex PCR, the repertoire was profiled, and TCRdb retains in-frame clones only, with some absent. This table has 15,000 to 20,000 clones, about 84% appearing once. The CDR3 runs 14 residues. The V and J ends lost 10 bases and 0 bases, in that order; junction bases with no gene match: 5. The germline V gene encodes CDR1 LNHDA and CDR2 SQIVND (reference sequence). The sample was peripheral blood mononuclear cells (PBMCs), taken before the fourth cycle of nivolumab. The V call is TRBV19, the J call TRBJ2-3; 9 nucleotides match TRBD1. This receptor was identified in a human donor with classical Hodgkin lymphoma. CDR3 sequence (DNA): TGTGCCACCGCACAGGGGGCGAGCACAGATACGCAGTATTTT. It yields the protein CATAQGASTDTQYF.